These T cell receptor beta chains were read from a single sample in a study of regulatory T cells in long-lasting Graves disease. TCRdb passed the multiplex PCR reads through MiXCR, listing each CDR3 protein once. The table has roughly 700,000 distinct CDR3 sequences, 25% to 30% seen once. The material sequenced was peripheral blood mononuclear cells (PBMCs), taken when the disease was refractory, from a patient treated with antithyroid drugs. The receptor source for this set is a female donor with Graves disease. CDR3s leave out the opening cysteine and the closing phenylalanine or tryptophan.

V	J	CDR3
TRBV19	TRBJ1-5	ASTKDRPRQTISNQPQH
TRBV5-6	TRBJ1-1	ASSDGVGNTEAF
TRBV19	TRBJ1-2	ASTSARDSYGYT
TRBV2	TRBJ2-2	ASGTSGRVVTGELF
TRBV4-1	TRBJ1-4	ASSQDLSRFL
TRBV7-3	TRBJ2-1	ASSLAIPSAGSYNEQF
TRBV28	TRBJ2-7	ASSSGQAPYEQY
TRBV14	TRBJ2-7	ASSQESGGSSYEQY
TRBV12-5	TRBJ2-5	ASGRGQGQETQY
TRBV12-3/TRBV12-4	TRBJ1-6	ASSLRGFNSPLH
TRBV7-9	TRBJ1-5	ASSGGGDSSYSNQPQH
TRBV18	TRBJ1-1	ASSRHTEAF
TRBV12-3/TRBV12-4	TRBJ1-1	ASSLGGIEAF
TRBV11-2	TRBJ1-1	ASSQTGETEAF
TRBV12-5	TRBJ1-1	ASGLVRSNTEAF
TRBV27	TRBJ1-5	ASSPVGGDNQPQH
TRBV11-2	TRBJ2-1	ASSWGAGILNEQF
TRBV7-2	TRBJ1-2	ASSLGVAGSYGYT
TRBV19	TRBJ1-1	ASSIQGGTEAF
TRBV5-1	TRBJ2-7	ASSSSSTSGVHEQY
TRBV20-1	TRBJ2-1	SAPPPGLGGYNEQF
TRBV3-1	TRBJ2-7	ASSHGQARVDEQY
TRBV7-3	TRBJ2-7	ASSLIAGGFDEQY
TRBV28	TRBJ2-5	ASTAAWGGQEAQY
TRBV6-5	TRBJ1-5	ASSYGTIASNQPQH
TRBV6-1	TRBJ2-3	ASSLVSDTQY
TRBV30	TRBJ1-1	AWSQETNTEAF